The clone carrying this T cell receptor beta chain occurred many times. As yet, its antigen is unknown. The source of the sample is a study of human T cells and chemical hapten exposure. Time point of the sample: patch test 1, 2 weeks after DPC sensitization. Stated treatment: therapeutic diphenylcyclopropenone sensitization with weekly scalp DPC. Total RNA was isolated from whole blood that had not been fractionated. This CDR3 is built from 13 residues. The V gene lost 5 bases and the J gene lost 6 bases, with 14 bases spanning the gap. Germline V gives CDR1 MDHEN, CDR2 SYDVKM. Study-wide results and limits: Controls formed significantly fewer large CDR3 similarity clusters than expanded TCRs did.

The library labeled individual cDNA molecules by adding unique molecular identifiers to them. From the RACE reads, TCRdb called clonotypes with MiXCR, one entry per CDR3 protein. The sample lists some 400,000 distinct CDR3 sequences, nearly 5% seen once, with 2% to 2.5% in the top ten. The sequencing used whole blood, collected in connection with sensitization to the hapten diphenylcyclopropenone (DPC). The receptor was isolated from a woman in her forties or fifties with alopecia areata. Some clones in this sample may be carry-over from other donors' samples. V usage is TRBV28 and J usage is TRBJ2-7; possible D gene TRBD2, 5 bases. CDR3 residues: CASSPRGSREQYF. Written as DNA, the CDR3 is TGTGCCAGCAGTCCCCGCGGGTCCCGCGAGCAGTACTTC.